This T cell receptor beta chain was captured in a study of T cells in women clearing cervical HPV infection. For the study at large: Cases: HPV16-related CIN3 or worse on histology, 2 invasive cancers. HLA type stays a possible confounder, typing being limited.

Germline lookup yields CDR1 SNHLY and CDR2 FYNNEI. The length of the CDR3 is 15 residues. Sequencing used immunoSEQ multiplex PCR; TCRdb keeps in-frame clones, though not all of them. This repertoire includes 36,000 or so clones. Concerning this clone itself: What it recognizes is unknown. The read ends 3 residues shy of where the CDR3 ends; the end is completed using the germline J gene.

The study's findings and limits: Combining TCR richness with V gene abundances gave roughly 0.8 AUC.

The sample consisted of blood buffy coat. This clonotype was obtained from a woman aged 18 to 75 with a cervical HPV16 infection that either progressed to CIN3+ or cleared (not recorded which). The chain recombines TRBV2 with TRBJ1-2; D gene uncertain. The CDR3 is CASSYLAGPSYDYTF. CDR3 DNA, as far as it was read: TGTGCCAGCAGTTACTTAGCGGGCCCCTCCTACGAC.